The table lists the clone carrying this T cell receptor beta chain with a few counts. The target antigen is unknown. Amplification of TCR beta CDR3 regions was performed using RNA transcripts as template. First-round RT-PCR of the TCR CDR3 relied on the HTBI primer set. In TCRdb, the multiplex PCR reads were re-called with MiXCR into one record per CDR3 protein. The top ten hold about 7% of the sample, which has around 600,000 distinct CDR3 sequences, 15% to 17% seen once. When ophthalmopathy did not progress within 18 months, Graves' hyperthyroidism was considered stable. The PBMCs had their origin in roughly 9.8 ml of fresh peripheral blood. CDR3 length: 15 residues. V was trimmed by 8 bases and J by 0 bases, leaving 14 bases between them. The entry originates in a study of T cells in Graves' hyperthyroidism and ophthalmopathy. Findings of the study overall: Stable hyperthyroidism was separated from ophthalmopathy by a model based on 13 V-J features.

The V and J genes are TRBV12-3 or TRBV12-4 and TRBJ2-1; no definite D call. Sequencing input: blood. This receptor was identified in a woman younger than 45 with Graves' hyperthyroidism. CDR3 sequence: CASALAGDSYNEQFF. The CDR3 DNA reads TGTGCCAGCGCGTTGGCTGGGGACTCCTACAATGAGCAGTTCTTC.